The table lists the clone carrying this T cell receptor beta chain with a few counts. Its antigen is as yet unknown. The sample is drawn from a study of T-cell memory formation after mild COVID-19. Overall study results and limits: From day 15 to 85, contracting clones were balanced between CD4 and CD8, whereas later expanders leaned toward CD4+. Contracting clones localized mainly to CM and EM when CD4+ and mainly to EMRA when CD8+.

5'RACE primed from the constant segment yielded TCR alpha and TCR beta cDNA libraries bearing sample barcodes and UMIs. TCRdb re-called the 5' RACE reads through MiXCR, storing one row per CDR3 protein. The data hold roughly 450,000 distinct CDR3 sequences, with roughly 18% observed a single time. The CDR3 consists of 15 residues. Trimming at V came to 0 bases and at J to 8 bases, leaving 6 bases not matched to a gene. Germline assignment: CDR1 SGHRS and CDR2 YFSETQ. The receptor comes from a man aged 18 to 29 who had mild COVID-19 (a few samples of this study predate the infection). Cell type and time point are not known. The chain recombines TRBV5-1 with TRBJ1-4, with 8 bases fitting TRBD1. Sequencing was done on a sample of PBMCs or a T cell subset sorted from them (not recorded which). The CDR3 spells CASSLGGQGAEKLFF. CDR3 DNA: TGCGCCAGCAGCTTGGGTGGGCAGGGGGCAGAAAAACTGTTTTTT.